This TCR beta chain was sequenced in a study of T cells in tumors after PD-1 blockade. For the study at large: Mean per blood sample: 113,528 templates (roughly 22,000-270,000), around 35,000 unique clonotypes.

This CDR3 spans 15 amino acids. V lost 2 bases and J lost 0, with 8 bases in between. CDR1 MNHNS and CDR2 SASEGT come from the germline V gene. The table came from immunoSEQ multiplex PCR; TCRdb's copy has only in-frame clones and leaves some out. The sample contains 55,000 to 65,000 clones, roughly 77% of which appear only once. The sample was PBMCs, taken before anti-PD-1 treatment. This clonotype originated in a human donor with basal cell carcinoma. The V call is TRBV6-1, the J call TRBJ2-1, with D maybe TRBD2 (5 bases). The CDR3 sequence: CASSEMRDSYNEQFF. For the CDR3, the DNA is TGTGCCAGCAGTGAAATGAGGGACTCCTACAATGAGCAGTTCTTC.